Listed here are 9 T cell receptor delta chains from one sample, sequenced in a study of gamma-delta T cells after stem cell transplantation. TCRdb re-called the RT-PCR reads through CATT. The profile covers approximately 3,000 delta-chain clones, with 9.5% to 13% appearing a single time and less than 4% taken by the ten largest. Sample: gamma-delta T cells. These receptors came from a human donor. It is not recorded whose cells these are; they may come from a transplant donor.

This CDR3 reads CALFLGVGYTDKLIF. The CDR3 DNA sequence: TGTGCTCTTTTCCTTGGAGTAGGGTACACCGATAAACTCATCTTT. The chain uses TRDV1 and TRDJ1, with D tentatively TRDD2 (5 bases). Germline CDR1 TSWWSYY, CDR2 QGS. V was clipped by 8 bases and J by 0 bases, with 16 bases between them. This CDR3 spans 15 amino acids.

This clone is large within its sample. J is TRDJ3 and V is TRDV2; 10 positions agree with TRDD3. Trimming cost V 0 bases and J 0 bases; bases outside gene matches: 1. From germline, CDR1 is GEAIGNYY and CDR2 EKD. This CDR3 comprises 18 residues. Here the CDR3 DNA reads TGTGCCTGTGACACCGGGGGATACGGCTCCTGGGACACCCGACAGATGTTTTTC. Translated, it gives CACDTGGYGSWDTRQMFF.

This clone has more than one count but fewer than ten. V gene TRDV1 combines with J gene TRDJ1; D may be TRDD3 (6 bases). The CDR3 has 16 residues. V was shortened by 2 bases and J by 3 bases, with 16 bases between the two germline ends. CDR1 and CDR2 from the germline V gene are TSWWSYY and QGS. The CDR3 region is CALGEWGEFKSDKLIF. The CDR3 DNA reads TGTGCTCTTGGGGAATGGGGGGAGTTCAAGTCCGATAAACTCATCTTT.

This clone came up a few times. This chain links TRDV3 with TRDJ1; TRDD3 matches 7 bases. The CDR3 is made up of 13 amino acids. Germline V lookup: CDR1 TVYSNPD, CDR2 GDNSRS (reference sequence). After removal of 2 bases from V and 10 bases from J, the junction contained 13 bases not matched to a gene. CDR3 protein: CAFAWGLQGGLIF. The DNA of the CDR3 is TGTGCCTTTGCCTGGGGGTTACAGGGAGGACTCATCTTT.

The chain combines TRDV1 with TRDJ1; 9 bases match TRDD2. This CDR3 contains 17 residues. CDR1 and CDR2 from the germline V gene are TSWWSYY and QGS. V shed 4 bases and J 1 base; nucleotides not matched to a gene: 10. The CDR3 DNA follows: TGTGCTCTTGGGGCGGCCTTCCTACTAGGGTTCACCGATAAACTCATCTTT. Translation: CALGAAFLLGFTDKLIF.

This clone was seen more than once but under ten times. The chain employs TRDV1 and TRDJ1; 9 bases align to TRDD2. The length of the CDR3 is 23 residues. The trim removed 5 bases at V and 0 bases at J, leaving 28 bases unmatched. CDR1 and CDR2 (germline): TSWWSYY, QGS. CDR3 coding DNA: TGTGCTCTTGGGCCCTACCCCTTCCTACGCCTAGTGGGGGCCTGGGGGTACACCGATAAACTCATCTTT. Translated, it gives CALGPYPFLRLVGAWGYTDKLIF.

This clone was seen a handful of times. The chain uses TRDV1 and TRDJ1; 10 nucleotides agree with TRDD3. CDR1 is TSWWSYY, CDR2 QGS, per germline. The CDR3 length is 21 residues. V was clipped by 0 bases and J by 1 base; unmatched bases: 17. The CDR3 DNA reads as TGTGCTCTTGGGGAACTAGCGGCCTACGGGGGGGATACGTCGTGCACCGATAAACTCATCTTT. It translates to CALGELAAYGGDTSCTDKLIF.

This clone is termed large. The CDR3 DNA reads TGTGCCTGTGACAGGACTTTAGGGCCGCACCTGGGGCCATGGGGTACAGCACAACTCTTCTTT. Its protein product is CACDRTLGPHLGPWGTAQLFF. V and J are TRDV2 and TRDJ2, with D perhaps matching TRDD3 (6 bases). The germline V and J ends were trimmed by 2 bases and 5 bases, with 32 bases remaining between them. CDR3 length: 21 residues. In germline, CDR1 is GEAIGNYY, CDR2 EKD.

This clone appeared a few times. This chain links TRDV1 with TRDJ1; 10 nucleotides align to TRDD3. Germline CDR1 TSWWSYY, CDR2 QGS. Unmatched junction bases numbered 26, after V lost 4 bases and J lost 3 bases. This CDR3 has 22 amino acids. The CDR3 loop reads CALGGRPYVGSRTGGCADKLIF. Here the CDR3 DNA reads TGTGCTCTTGGGGGGCGGCCCTACGTCGGATCCCGTACTGGGGGATGTGCCGATAAACTCATCTTT.